This T cell receptor beta chain appears in the sequencing data of a study of blood T cell repertoires in COVID-19. Across the whole study: Sites across the United States, Italy and Spain contributed samples from acute and convalescent COVID-19.

The CDR3 is 13 amino acids. The germline V gene encodes CDR1 SQVTM and CDR2 ANQGSEA. V dropped 3 bases and J dropped 5; count of bases not matched to a gene: 6. This clone was seen once. Libraries were prepared by immunoSEQ multiplex PCR; TCRdb keeps only in-frame clonotypes and omits some of them. The table lists 150,000 to 200,000 clones, roughly 90% of them singletons. V usage is TRBV29-1 and J usage is TRBJ1-2; 7 bases agree with TRBD1. Specimen: peripheral blood. This clonotype was sampled from a woman aged 60-75 years with COVID-19, enrolled during active disease. This CDR3 reads CSVDSGTEYGYTF. Here the CDR3 DNA reads TGCAGCGTTGACTCCGGGACAGAGTATGGCTACACCTTC.